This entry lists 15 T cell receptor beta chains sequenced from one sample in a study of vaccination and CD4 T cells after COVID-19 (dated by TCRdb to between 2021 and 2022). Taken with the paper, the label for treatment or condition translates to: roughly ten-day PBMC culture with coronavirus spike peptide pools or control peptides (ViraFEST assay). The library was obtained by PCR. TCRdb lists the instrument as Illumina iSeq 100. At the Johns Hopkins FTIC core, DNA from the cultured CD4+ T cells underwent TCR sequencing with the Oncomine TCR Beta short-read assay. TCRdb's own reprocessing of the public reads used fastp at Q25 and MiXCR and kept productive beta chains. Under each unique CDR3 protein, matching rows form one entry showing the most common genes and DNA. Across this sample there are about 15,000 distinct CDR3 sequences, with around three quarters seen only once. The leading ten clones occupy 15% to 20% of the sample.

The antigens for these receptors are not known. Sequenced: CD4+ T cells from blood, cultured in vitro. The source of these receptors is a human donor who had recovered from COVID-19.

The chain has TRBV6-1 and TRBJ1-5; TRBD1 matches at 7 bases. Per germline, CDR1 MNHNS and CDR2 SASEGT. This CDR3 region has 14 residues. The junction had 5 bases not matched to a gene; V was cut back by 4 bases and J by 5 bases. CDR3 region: CASSGYRGDQPQHF. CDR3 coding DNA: TGTGCCAGCAGTGGGTACAGGGGAGATCAGCCCCAGCATTTT.

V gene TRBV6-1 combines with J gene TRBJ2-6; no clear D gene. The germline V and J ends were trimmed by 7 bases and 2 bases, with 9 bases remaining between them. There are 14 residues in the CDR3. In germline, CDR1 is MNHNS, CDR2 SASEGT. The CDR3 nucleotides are TGTGCCAGCATAGGTGCGGCTGGGGCCAACGTCCTGACTTTC. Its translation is CASIGAAGANVLTF.

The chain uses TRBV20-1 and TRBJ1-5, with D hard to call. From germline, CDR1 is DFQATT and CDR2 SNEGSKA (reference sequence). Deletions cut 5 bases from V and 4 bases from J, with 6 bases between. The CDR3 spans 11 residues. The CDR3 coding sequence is TGCAGTGCTGGGGATAATCAGCCCCAGCATTTT. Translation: CSAGDNQPQHF.

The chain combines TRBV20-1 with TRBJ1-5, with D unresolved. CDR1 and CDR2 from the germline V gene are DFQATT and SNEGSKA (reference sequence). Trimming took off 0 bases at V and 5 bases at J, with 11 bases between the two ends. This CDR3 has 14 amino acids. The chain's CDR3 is CSARDPSLYQPQHF. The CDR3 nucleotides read TGCAGTGCTAGAGATCCCAGTCTGTATCAGCCCCAGCATTTT.

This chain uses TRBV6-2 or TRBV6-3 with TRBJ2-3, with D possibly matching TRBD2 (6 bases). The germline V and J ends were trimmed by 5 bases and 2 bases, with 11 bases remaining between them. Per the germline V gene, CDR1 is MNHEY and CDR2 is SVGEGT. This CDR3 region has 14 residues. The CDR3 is CASSRGLLTDTQYF. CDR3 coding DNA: TGTGCCAGCAGTAGGGGACTGCTCACAGATACGCAGTATTTT.

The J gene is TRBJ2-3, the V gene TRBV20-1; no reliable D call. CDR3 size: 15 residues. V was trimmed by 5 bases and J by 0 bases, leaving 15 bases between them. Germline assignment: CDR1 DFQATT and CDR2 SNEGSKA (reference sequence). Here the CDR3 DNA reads TGCAGTGCTTTGGACCCTCGAACCAGCACAGATACGCAGTATTTT. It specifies CSALDPRTSTDTQYF.

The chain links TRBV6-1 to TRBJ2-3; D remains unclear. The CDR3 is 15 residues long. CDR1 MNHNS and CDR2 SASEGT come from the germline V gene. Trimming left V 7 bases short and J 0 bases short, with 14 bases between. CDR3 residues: CASTPVPVSTDTQYF. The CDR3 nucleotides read TGTGCCAGCACCCCCGTACCGGTTAGCACAGATACGCAGTATTTT.

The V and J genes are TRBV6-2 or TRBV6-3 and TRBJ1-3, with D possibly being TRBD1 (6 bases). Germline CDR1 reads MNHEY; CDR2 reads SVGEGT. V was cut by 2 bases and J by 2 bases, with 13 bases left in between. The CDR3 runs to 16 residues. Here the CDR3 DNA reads TGTGCCAGCAGTTACCCCACAGGGTCCACTGGAAACACCATATATTTT. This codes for CASSYPTGSTGNTIYF.

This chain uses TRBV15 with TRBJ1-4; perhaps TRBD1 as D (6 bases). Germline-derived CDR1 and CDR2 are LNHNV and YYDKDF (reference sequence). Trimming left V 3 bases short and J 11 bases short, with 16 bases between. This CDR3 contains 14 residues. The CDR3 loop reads CATSSTGSRDKLFF. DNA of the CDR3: TGTGCCACCAGCAGCACAGGGAGTAGAGATAAACTGTTTTTT.

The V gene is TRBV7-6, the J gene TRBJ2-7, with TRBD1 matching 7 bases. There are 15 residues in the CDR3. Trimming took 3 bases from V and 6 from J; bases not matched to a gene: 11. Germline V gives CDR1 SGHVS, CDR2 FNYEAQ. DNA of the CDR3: TGTGCCAGCAGCTTCTCCACCCAGACAGGGAGCGAGCAGTACTTC. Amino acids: CASSFSTQTGSEQYF.

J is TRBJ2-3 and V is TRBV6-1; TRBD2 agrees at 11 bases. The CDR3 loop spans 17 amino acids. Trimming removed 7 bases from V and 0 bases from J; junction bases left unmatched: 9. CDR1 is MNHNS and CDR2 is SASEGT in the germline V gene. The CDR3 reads CASKPTSGKSSTDTQYF. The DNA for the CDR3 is TGTGCCAGCAAGCCGACTAGCGGGAAGTCTAGCACAGATACGCAGTATTTT.

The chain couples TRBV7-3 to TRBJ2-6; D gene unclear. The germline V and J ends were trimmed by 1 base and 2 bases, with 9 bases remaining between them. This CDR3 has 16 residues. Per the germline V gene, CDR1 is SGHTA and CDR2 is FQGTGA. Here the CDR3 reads CASSLNSGAGANVLTF. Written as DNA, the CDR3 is TGTGCCAGCAGCTTAAATTCCGGTGCTGGGGCCAACGTCCTGACTTTC.

CDR3 DNA: TGCAGCGTTTCCGGACAGGGGACTGAAGCTTTCTTT. Translated, it gives CSVSGQGTEAFF. This chain links TRBV20-1 with TRBJ1-1; 9 nucleotides agree with TRBD1. Germline values: CDR1 DFQATT, CDR2 SNEGSKA (reference sequence). This CDR3 is 12 amino acids long.

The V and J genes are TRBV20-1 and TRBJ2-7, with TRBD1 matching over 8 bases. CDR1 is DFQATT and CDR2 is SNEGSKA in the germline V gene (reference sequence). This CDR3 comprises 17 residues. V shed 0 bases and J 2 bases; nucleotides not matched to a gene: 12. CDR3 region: CSARDEGYRGVPYEQYF. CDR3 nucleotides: TGCAGTGCTAGAGATGAGGGGTACAGGGGGGTTCCCTACGAGCAGTACTTC.

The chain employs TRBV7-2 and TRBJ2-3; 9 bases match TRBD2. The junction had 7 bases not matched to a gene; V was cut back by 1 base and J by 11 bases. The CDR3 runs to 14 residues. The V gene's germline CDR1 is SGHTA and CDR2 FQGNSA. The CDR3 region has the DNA TGTGCCAGCAGCTTAGGTGCTAGCGGGAATCGGCAGTATTTT. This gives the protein CASSLGASGNRQYF.